A single sample is the source of the 8 T cell receptor beta chains below, sequenced in a study of T cells in Graves' hyperthyroidism and ophthalmopathy. There were TCR beta CDR3 regions amplified from RNA transcripts. First-round RT-PCR targeting the TCR CDR3 was performed with the HTBI primer set. One entry per CDR3 protein, called by TCRdb with MiXCR from the multiplex PCR reads. The sample yields some 380,000 distinct CDR3 sequences, about 13% seen once. The sample taken for sequencing was blood. All receptors derive from a young man with Graves' hyperthyroidism that later progressed to Graves' ophthalmopathy.

The chain employs TRBV10-3 and TRBJ2-7, with 12 bases identical to TRBD1. Losses at the gene ends were 2 bases for V and 9 bases for J; bases not matched to a gene: 8. This CDR3 has 15 residues. From germline, CDR1 is ENHRY and CDR2 SYGVKD. This chain's CDR3 is CAISERGDRGRVQYF. CDR3 bases: TGTGCCATCAGTGAGAGGGGGGACAGGGGGCGTGTGCAGTACTTC.

V and J are TRBV7-8 and TRBJ2-3, with D tentatively TRBD1 (5 bases). V was cut by 5 bases and J by 0 bases, with 15 bases left in between. Germline CDR1 reads SGHVS; CDR2 reads FQNEAQ. The CDR3 is 16 residues long. The CDR3 loop reads CASSLSWGPSTDTQYF. CDR3 sequence (DNA): TGTGCCAGCAGCCTCAGTTGGGGCCCCAGCACAGATACGCAGTATTTT.

The V call is TRBV6-5, the J call TRBJ1-5, with D hard to call. The CDR3 sequence is 13 residues long. V dropped 2 bases and J dropped 3 bases, with 5 bases sitting between them. Germline V gene lookup returns CDR1 MNHEY and CDR2 SVGAGI. CDR3 amino acids: CASSYRYNQPQHF. In nucleotides, the CDR3 is TGTGCCAGCAGTTACCGGTACAATCAGCCCCAGCATTTT.

The chain joins TRBV5-1 to TRBJ2-3; D gene unclear. The V end was cut by 0 bases, the J end by 1 base, with 6 bases between. CDR1 SGHRS and CDR2 YFSETQ come from the germline V gene. The CDR3 length is 14 residues. The CDR3 sequence: CASSLGAGTDTQYF. CDR3 bases: TGCGCCAGCAGCTTGGGGGCAGGCACAGATACGCAGTATTTT.

This clonotype was observed many times. V gene TRBV4-1 combines with J gene TRBJ1-5; possibly TRBD1 for D (6 bases). The germline V gene encodes CDR1 MGHRA and CDR2 YSYEKL. The germline V and J ends were trimmed by 0 bases and 4 bases, with 7 bases remaining between them. The CDR3 runs to 14 residues. The CDR3: CASSQETGNQPQHF. DNA for the CDR3: TGCGCCAGCAGCCAAGAAACAGGGAATCAGCCCCAGCATTTT.

This clonotype was detected ten times or more. The chain uses TRBV30 and TRBJ1-5; D gene uncertain. The V gene's germline CDR1 is GTSNPN and CDR2 SVGIG (reference sequence). There are 13 residues in the CDR3. With 5 bases removed from V and 0 bases from J, the gap between germline ends came to 8 bases. The CDR3 nucleotides are TGTGCCTGGGGACGGAATAGCAATCAGCCCCAGCATTTT. It translates to CAWGRNSNQPQHF.

At least ten counts were recorded for this clonotype. V gene TRBV7-2 combines with J gene TRBJ1-6; no firm D call. Germline V gives CDR1 SGHTA, CDR2 FQGNSA. V shed 8 bases and J shed 4 bases, with 12 bases lying between them. The CDR3 extends over 14 amino acids. The CDR3 DNA reads TGTGCCAGCGGTCGGGCAGCGTATAATTCACCCCTCCACTTT. The encoded protein is CASGRAAYNSPLHF.

V gene TRBV6-1 combines with J gene TRBJ1-4; 10 nucleotides line up with TRBD1. Germline assignment: CDR1 MNHNS and CDR2 SASEGT. Losses at the gene ends were 6 bases for V and 8 bases for J; bases not matched to a gene: 6. The CDR3 covers 14 residues. The CDR3 loop is CASSPTGGWEKLFF. The DNA of the CDR3 is TGTGCCAGCAGCCCGACAGGGGGCTGGGAAAAACTGTTTTTT.